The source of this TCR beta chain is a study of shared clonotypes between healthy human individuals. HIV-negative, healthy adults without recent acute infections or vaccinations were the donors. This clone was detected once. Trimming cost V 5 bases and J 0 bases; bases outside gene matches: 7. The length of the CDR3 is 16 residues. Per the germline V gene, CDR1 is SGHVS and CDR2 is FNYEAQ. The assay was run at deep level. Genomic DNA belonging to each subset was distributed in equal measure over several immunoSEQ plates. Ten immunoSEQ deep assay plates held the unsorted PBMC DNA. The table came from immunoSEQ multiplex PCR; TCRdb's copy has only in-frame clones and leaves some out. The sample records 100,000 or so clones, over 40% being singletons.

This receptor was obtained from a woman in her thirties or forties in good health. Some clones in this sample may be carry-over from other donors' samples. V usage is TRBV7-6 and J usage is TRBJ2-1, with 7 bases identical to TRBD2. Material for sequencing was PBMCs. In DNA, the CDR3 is TGTGCCAGCAGCCCGACTAGCTGGAGCTCCTACAATGAGCAGTTCTTC. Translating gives CASSPTSWSSYNEQFF.